One sample yielded the 7 T cell receptor beta chains listed below, sequenced in a study of metastatic and nonmetastatic thyroid tumors. Each patient came to thyroid surgery without any prior treatment (of any kind). Using MiXCR, TCRdb reanalyzed the PCR reads. The sample shows around 4,800 clones, about 30% of them seen only once. Sequencing input: adjacent normal tissue. These receptors were taken from a female donor with papillary thyroid cancer or a benign thyroid nodule (not recorded which). Some clones in this sample may be carry-over from other donors' samples.

The gene calls are TRBV5-1 and TRBJ1-1; a possible D gene is TRBD1 (5 bases). Looked up from germline, CDR1 is SGHRS and CDR2 is YFSETQ. V dropped 4 bases and J dropped 5 bases, with 12 bases sitting between them. The CDR3 length is 13 residues. Written as DNA, the CDR3 is TGCGCCAGCAGCCGGTGGGGGAGTACTGAAGCTTTCTTT. It is translated as CASSRWGSTEAFF.

Worth noting for this clone: An end of the junction does not agree with germline; a read error may underlie this. The chain recombines TRBV27 with TRBJ2-1; the D is unclear. The CDR3 loop spans 8 amino acids. Germline V gene sequence: CDR1 MNHEY, CDR2 SMNVEV (reference sequence). The CDR3 region is CASSFKDF. CDR3 bases: TGTGCCAGCAGTTTTAAGGACTTC.

This clone was counted only a few times. This chain connects TRBV6-1 to TRBJ1-3; 11 bases agree with TRBD1. CDR1 is MNHNS, CDR2 SASEGT, per germline. Unmatched junction bases numbered 3, after V lost 6 bases and J lost 2 bases. The CDR3 contains 15 residues. The CDR3 region is CASRQGQGAGNTIYF. CDR3 DNA: TGTGCCAGCAGACAGGGACAGGGGGCTGGAAACACCATATATTTT.

This clone was counted only a few times. This chain connects TRBV2 to TRBJ1-2; D is uncertain. Germline V gives CDR1 SNHLY, CDR2 FYNNEI. The CDR3 has 14 amino acids. The V end lost 3 bases, the J end lost 6 bases, and 14 bases lay between the germline ends. In nucleotides, the CDR3 is TGTGCCAGCAGTGAGGATCGGATAGGTCATGGCTACACCTTC. Translated: CASSEDRIGHGYTF.

This clone was seen only a few times. For the CDR3, the DNA is TGTGCCAGCAGTTACCCCAGGGGTAATGGCTACACCTTC. Translating it yields CASSYPRGNGYTF. The chain combines TRBV6-5 with TRBJ1-2, with D possibly being TRBD1 (6 bases). The germline V gene encodes CDR1 MNHEY and CDR2 SVGAGI. CDR3 size: 13 residues. Deletions cut 2 bases from V and 6 bases from J, with 10 bases between.

The chain joins TRBV6-1 to TRBJ2-5; weak D call: TRBD2 (5 bases). The CDR3 consists of 13 residues. V was clipped by 6 bases and J by 7 bases, with 15 bases between them. Looked up from germline, CDR1 is MNHNS and CDR2 is SASEGT. In nucleotides, the CDR3 is TGTGCCAGCAGACGGACTGGTTCGGGGACCCAGTACTTC. Protein product: CASRRTGSGTQYF.

V gene TRBV6-4 combines with J gene TRBJ2-2; no clear D gene. Germline values: CDR1 MRHNA, CDR2 SNTAGT. There are 15 residues in the CDR3. V was pared by 4 bases and J by 2 bases, with 11 bases between. CDR3 DNA sequence: TGTGCCAGCAGTGTGACTGGCCTAAACACCGGGGAGCTGTTTTTT. Encoded protein: CASSVTGLNTGELFF.